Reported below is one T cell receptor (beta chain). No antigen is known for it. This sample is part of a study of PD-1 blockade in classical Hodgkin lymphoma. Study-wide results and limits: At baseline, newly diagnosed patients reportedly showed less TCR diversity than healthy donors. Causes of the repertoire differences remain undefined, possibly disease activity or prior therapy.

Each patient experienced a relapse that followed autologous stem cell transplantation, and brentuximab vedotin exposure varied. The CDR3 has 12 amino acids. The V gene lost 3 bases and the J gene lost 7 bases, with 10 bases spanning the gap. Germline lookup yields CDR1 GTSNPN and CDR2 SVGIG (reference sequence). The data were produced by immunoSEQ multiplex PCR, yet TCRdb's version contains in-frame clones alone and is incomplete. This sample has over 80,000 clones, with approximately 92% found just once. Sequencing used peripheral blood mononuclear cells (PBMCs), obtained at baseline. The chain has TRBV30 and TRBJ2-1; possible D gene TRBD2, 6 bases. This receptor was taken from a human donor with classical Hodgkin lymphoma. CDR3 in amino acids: CAWRRGFNEQFF. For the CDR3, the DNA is TGTGCCTGGAGGCGGGGCTTTAATGAGCAGTTCTTC.